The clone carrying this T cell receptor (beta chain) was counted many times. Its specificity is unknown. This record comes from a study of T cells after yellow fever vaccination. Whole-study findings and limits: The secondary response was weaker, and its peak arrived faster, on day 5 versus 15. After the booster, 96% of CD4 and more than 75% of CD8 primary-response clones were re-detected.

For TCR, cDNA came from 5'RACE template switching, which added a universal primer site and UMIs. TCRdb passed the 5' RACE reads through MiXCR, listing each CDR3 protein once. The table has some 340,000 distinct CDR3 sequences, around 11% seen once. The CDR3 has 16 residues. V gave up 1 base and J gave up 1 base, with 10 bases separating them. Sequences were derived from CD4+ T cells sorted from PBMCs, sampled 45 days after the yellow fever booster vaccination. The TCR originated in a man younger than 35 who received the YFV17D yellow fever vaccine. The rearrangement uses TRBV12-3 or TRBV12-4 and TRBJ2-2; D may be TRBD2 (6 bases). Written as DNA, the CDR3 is TGTGCCAGCAGTTTAGGTCTAGCGATGAACACCGGGGAGCTGTTTTTT. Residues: CASSLGLAMNTGELFF.